The T cell receptor beta chain described here comes from a study of T-cell memory formation after mild COVID-19. TCRdb re-analysed the 5' RACE reads in MiXCR, keeping a single row per CDR3 protein. The sample comprises roughly 310,000 distinct CDR3 sequences, about 16% of which are singletons, and about a fifth rests with the top ten. Germline loops: CDR1 SGHTA, CDR2 FQGNSA. This CDR3 is 15 amino acids long. V lost 1 base and J lost 8; bases outside the gene matches: 5. This clonotype originated in a man aged 18 to 35 who had mild COVID-19 (a few samples of this study predate the infection). Cell type and time point are not known. This sequence joins TRBV7-2 and TRBJ2-3, with 11 bases identical to TRBD2. The sequenced sample consisted of PBMCs or a T cell subset sorted from them (not recorded which). The CDR3 spells CASSLVRLAGTTQYF. CDR3 coding DNA: TGTGCCAGCAGCTTAGTGCGACTAGCGGGGACTACGCAGTATTTT.